A selection of T cell receptor beta chains follows, all from one sample in a study of technical replicates of blood from a handful of donors. TCRdb keeps only in-frame clones here, not all; method: immunoSEQ multiplex PCR. The sample contains around 83,000 clones, over 85% of which appear only once. The material sequenced was T cells isolated from PBMCs. The receptors come from a human donor in good health. CDR3s include the opening cysteine and the closing phenylalanine or tryptophan. The D gene is left open where the match is weak. Size tells how often a clone was seen (once, few, many) or the class of an expanded clone, and some rows leave it out.

D	V	size	J	CDR3	DNA
NA	TRBV5-1	once	TRBJ2-3	CASSMGHSSTDTQYF	TGCGCCAGCAGCATGGGACATTCAAGCACAGATACGCAGTATTTT
NA	TRBV19	NA	TRBJ1-2	CASSTPSGSTGGYTF	TGTGCCAGTAGTACCCCGTCCGGATCAACGGGTGGCTACACCTTC
NA	TRBV5-1	NA	TRBJ2-1	CASSFGSGVYNEQFF	TGCGCCAGCAGCTTCGGTTCCGGAGTTTACAATGAGCAGTTCTTC
NA	TRBV5-1	NA	TRBJ2-7	CASSKARTSGGGGYEQYF	TGCGCCAGCAGCAAAGCCAGAACCTCGGGGGGAGGGGGCTACGAGCAGTACTTC
TRBD1	TRBV6-1	NA	TRBJ1-5	CASARGDLSNQPQHF	TGTGCCAGCGCCAGGGGGGACCTAAGCAATCAGCCCCAGCATTTT
NA	TRBV27	NA	TRBJ1-6	CASSYLSQGNSPLHF	TGTGCCAGCAGTTACCTGTCCCAGGGGAATTCACCCCTCCACTTT
TRBD2	TRBV9	NA	TRBJ2-1	CASSSGSREQFF	TGTGCCAGCAGTAGCGGGAGTCGGGAGCAGTTCTTC
TRBD1	TRBV6-6	NA	TRBJ1-1	CASSGGDSFTTEAFF	TGTGCCAGCAGTGGCGGGGACAGTTTTACCACTGAAGCTTTCTTT
NA	TRBV25-1	NA	TRBJ2-1	CASSDREEQFF	TGTGCCAGCAGTGACAGGGAAGAGCAGTTCTTC
TRBD1	TRBV5-5	NA	TRBJ1-5	CASSFRDSNQPQHF	TGTGCCAGCAGCTTCCGGGACAGTAATCAGCCCCAGCATTTT
NA	TRBV25-1	NA	TRBJ2-1	CASHDFHYNEQFF	TGTGCCAGCCACGACTTTCACTACAATGAGCAGTTCTTC
NA	TRBV27	NA	TRBJ2-5	CASSFSRQRQETQYF	TGTGCCAGCAGTTTCTCCCGACAGCGCCAAGAGACCCAGTACTTC
NA	TRBV15	NA	TRBJ1-3	CATSRDMSAGNTIYF	TGTGCCACCAGCAGAGATATGTCGGCTGGAAACACCATATATTTT
TRBD2	TRBV7-9	NA	TRBJ2-7	CASSWLTSGGFYEQYF	TGTGCCAGCAGCTGGTTGACTAGCGGGGGTTTCTACGAGCAGTACTTC
TRBD1	TRBV10-2	NA	TRBJ2-6	CASRQGWAGANVLTF	TGCGCCAGCAGACAGGGGTGGGCTGGGGCCAACGTCCTGACTTTC
NA	TRBV27	NA	TRBJ2-1	CASSLSHVAGNEQFF	TGTGCCAGCAGTTTATCGCACGTAGCTGGGAATGAGCAGTTCTTC
NA	TRBV30	NA	TRBJ2-7	CASSRDNGYEQYF	TGTGCCTCCTCCCGGGATAATGGGTACGAGCAGTACTTC
TRBD1	TRBV5-4	NA	TRBJ2-1	CASSFPPGQTIGNEQFF	TGTGCCAGCAGCTTTCCACCGGGACAGACTATAGGGAATGAGCAGTTCTTC
NA	TRBV27	NA	TRBJ2-1	CASATGYNEQFF	TGTGCCAGCGCGACGGGGTACAATGAGCAGTTCTTC
TRBD2	TRBV28	NA	TRBJ2-7	CASSFGRVEQYF	TGTGCCAGCAGTTTCGGGAGGGTCGAGCAGTACTTC
NA	TRBV19	NA	TRBJ1-1	CASTPTEANTEAFF	TGTGCCAGTACCCCGACAGAAGCGAACACTGAAGCTTTCTTT
TRBD2	TRBV14	NA	TRBJ2-7	CASSQDQGLVAYEQYF	TGTGCCAGCAGCCAAGATCAGGGACTAGTAGCCTACGAGCAGTACTTC
TRBD1	TRBV5-8	NA	TRBJ1-5	CASSLPWDRSNQPQHF	TGTGCCAGCAGCCTACCCTGGGACAGGAGCAATCAGCCCCAGCATTTT
TRBD1	TRBV9	once	TRBJ1-2	CASSVGGTGHGYTF	TGTGCCAGCAGCGTAGGTGGGACAGGGCACGGCTACACCTTC
TRBD2	TRBV4-1	NA	TRBJ2-7	CASSQYSGGAYEQYF	TGCGCCAGCAGCCAATATAGCGGGGGAGCTTACGAGCAGTACTTC
NA	TRBV7-8	NA	TRBJ2-7	CASSPVAGYGYEQYF	TGTGCCAGCAGCCCCGTGGCAGGGTACGGCTACGAGCAGTACTTC
NA	TRBV21-1	NA	TRBJ2-2	CASSKDLPGLANTGELFF	TGTGCCAGCAGCAAGGATTTACCGGGACTAGCGAACACCGGGGAGCTGTTTTTT
TRBD1	TRBV29-1	NA	TRBJ2-2	CSVRTGFNTGELFF	TGCAGCGTGCGGACAGGCTTTAACACCGGGGAGCTGTTTTTT
NA	TRBV30	NA	TRBJ2-4	CAWSASQRNIQYF	TGTGCCTGGAGTGCCAGTCAGAGGAACATTCAGTACTTC
TRBD2	TRBV6-1	NA	TRBJ2-3	CASSGSSGGTDTQYF	TGTGCCAGCAGTGGATCTAGCGGGGGCACAGATACGCAGTATTTT
NA	TRBV27	NA	TRBJ2-7	CASSPGFPYEQYF	TGTGCCAGCAGCCCAGGGTTTCCCTACGAGCAGTACTTC
NA	TRBV6-6	NA	TRBJ1-3	CASSAGAGNTIYF	TGTGCCAGCAGTGCAGGGGCTGGAAACACCATATATTTT
NA	TRBV6-6	NA	TRBJ2-7	CASSSAGYEQYF	TGTGCCAGCAGCTCCGCGGGGTACGAGCAGTACTTC
NA	TRBV6-5	once	TRBJ2-3	CASSYMEGSTDTQYF	TGTGCCAGCAGTTACATGGAGGGGAGCACAGATACGCAGTATTTT
TRBD2	TRBV11-2	NA	TRBJ2-2	CASSLALAGGPGELFF	TGTGCCAGCAGCTTAGCCTTAGCGGGGGGGCCCGGGGAGCTGTTTTTT